Presented here are 8 T cell receptor beta chains from one specimen sequenced in a study of blood T cell repertoires in COVID-19. Generated by immunoSEQ multiplex PCR, the TCRdb table keeps only in-frame clones and is missing some. The sample records some 350,000 clones, 70% to 90% being singletons. The specimen was peripheral blood. These receptors all come from a human donor in a cohort sampled during active COVID-19.

Only one count was recorded for this clone. In the same sample, other DNA sequences code for this CDR3. The genes are TRBV6-5 and TRBJ1-2; TRBD1 matches at 7 bases. Germline assignment: CDR1 MNHEY and CDR2 SVGAGI. V lost 5 bases and J lost 0; bases outside the gene matches: 3. The CDR3 has 14 amino acids. DNA for the CDR3: TGTGCCAGCAGTAGGGACAGCGCTAACTATGGCTACACCTTC. Amino acids: CASSRDSANYGYTF.

V gene TRBV30 combines with J gene TRBJ1-1; perhaps TRBD1 as D (5 bases). V was shortened by 0 bases and J by 8 bases, with 13 bases between the two germline ends. Germline loops: CDR1 GTSNPN, CDR2 SVGIG (reference sequence). There are 13 residues in the CDR3. CDR3 region: CAWSVQVGAEAFF. CDR3 nucleotides: TGTGCCTGGAGTGTACAAGTAGGGGCCGAAGCTTTCTTT. The whole variable domain, filled in from reference TRBV30 and TRBJ1-1, reads SQTIHQWPATLVQPVGSPLSLECTVEGTSNPNLYWYRQAAGRGLQLLFYSVGIGQISSEVPQNLSASRPQDRQFILSSKKLLLSDSGFYLCAWSVQVGAEAFFGQGTRLTVV.

V and J are TRBV28 and TRBJ1-2; TRBD1 agrees at 7 bases. The CDR3 consists of 15 residues. Germline loops: CDR1 MDHEN, CDR2 SYDVKM. Trimming at V came to 5 bases and at J to 2 bases, leaving 8 bases not matched to a gene. The CDR3, as DNA: TGTGCCAGCAGTCTCCGGACAGGCCGAAACTATGGCTACACCTTC. Translated: CASSLRTGRNYGYTF.

V usage is TRBV7-8 and J usage is TRBJ1-6; TRBD1 matches 8 bases. This CDR3 is 14 amino acids long. Germline loops: CDR1 SGHVS, CDR2 FQNEAQ. V lost 4 bases to trimming and J lost 7 bases; unmatched junction nucleotides: 3. The CDR3 DNA sequence: TGTGCCAGCAGCTCCCACAGGGGGAATTCACCCCTCCACTTT. Its protein product is CASSSHRGNSPLHF.

This chain connects TRBV2 to TRBJ2-7; perhaps TRBD2 as D (5 bases). The V end lost 5 bases, the J end lost 2 bases, and 13 bases lay between the germline ends. The CDR3 sequence is 14 residues long. Germline CDR1 reads SNHLY; CDR2 reads FYNNEI. CDR3: CASSTGINAYEQYF. The DNA of the CDR3 is TGTGCCAGCAGTACCGGGATTAACGCCTACGAGCAGTACTTC.

The rearrangement links TRBV5-1 to TRBJ1-2; D ambiguous. Between the trimmed V and J ends, which lost 1 base and 6 bases, there was a span of 7 bases. Per germline, CDR1 SGHRS and CDR2 YFSETQ. The CDR3 has 12 residues. The CDR3 reads CASSLPSDGYTF. CDR3 sequence (DNA): TGCGCCAGCAGCTTGCCCTCGGATGGCTACACCTTC. The full variable domain, rest sourced from reference TRBV5-1 and TRBJ1-2, is KAGVTQTPRYLIKTRGQQVTLSCSPISGHRSVSWYQQTPGQGLQFLFEYFSETQRNKGNFPGRFSGRQFSNSRSEMNVSTLELGDSALYLCASSLPSDGYTFGSGTRLTVV.

The rearrangement links TRBV7-9 to TRBJ2-3; possibly TRBD2 for D (6 bases). The CDR3 covers 15 residues. The germline V gene has CDR1 SEHNR and CDR2 FQNEAQ (reference sequence). V dropped 5 bases and J dropped 5 bases, with 17 bases sitting between them. CDR3 coding DNA: TGTGCCAGCAGCCGTAGCGGTCCCGGGGGAGATACGCAGTATTTT. Translated, it gives CASSRSGPGGDTQYF.

This rearrangement joins TRBV21-1 to TRBJ2-7; the D call TRBD1 from the table was never checked on the DNA. TRBV21-1 is described as a pseudogene. The CDR3 extends over 13 amino acids. This chain's CDR3 is CASSEGQFYEQYF. DNA of the CDR3: TGTGCCAGCAGCGAGGGACAGTTCTACGAGCAGTACTTC.